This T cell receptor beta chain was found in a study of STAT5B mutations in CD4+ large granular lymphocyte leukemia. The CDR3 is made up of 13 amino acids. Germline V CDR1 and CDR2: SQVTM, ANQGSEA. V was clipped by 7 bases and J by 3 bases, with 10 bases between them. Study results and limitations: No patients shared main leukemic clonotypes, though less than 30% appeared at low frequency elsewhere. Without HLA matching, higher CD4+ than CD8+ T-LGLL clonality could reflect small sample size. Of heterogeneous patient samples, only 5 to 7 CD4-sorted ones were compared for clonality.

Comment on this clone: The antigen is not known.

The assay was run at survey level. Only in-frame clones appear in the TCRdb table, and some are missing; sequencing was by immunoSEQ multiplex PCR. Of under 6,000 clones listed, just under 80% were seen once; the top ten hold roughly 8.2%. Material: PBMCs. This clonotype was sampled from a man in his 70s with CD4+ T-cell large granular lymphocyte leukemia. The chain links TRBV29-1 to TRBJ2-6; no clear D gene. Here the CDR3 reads CSATAFGANVLTF. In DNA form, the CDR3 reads TGCAGCGCAACCGCTTTTGGGGCCAACGTCCTGACTTTC.